These 23 T cell receptor beta chains were all obtained from the same sample, sequenced in a study of identical twins. TCRdb re-called the 5' RACE reads with MiXCR, one entry per CDR3 protein. This table holds roughly 480,000 distinct CDR3 sequences, less than 25% found once. The same sample was also studied in work on T cells expressing NK-cell markers.

Sequences were obtained from CD4+ T cells sorted from blood. These receptors originate from a woman aged 18-35 years in good health.

The chain carries TRBV4-3 and TRBJ2-2, with D perhaps being TRBD1 or TRBD2 (5 bases each). V lost 4 bases and J 0 bases, leaving 6 bases between the germline ends. Germline loops: CDR1 LGHNA, CDR2 YSLEER. This CDR3 region has 14 residues. CDR3 DNA: TGCGCCAGCAGCCGGGACCCGAACACCGGGGAGCTGTTTTTT. Translated, it gives CASSRDPNTGELFF.

The chain couples TRBV20-1 to TRBJ1-1; D possibly corresponds to TRBD1 (6 bases). V lost 0 bases and J lost 2, with 10 bases in between. The germline CDR1 and CDR2 sequences are DFQATT and SNEGSKA (reference sequence). The CDR3 sequence is 14 residues long. The CDR3 region has the DNA TGCAGTGCTAGAGAAGGACAGTCCAACACTGAAGCTTTCTTT. Protein: CSAREGQSNTEAFF.

The chain recombines TRBV12-3 or TRBV12-4 with TRBJ2-3; D call uncertain. V lost 1 base to trimming and J lost 6 bases, with 8 bases between them. This CDR3 comprises 13 residues. CDR3 in amino acids: CASSLGARDTQYF. CDR3 nucleotides: TGTGCCAGCAGTTTAGGGGCCAGGGATACGCAGTATTTT.

V gene TRBV2 combines with J gene TRBJ2-2; D is undetermined. CDR1 SNHLY and CDR2 FYNNEI come from the germline V gene. V was pared by 7 bases and J by 5 bases, with 11 bases between. The CDR3 sequence is 13 residues long. CDR3 sequence (DNA): TGTGCCAGCACCGGAGAAGTTACCGGGGAGCTGTTTTTT. It yields the protein CASTGEVTGELFF.

CDR3 residues: CASSLEASGGFVRDTQYF. As DNA, the CDR3 is TGCGCCAGCAGCTTGGAGGCTAGCGGGGGGTTTGTGAGAGATACGCAGTATTTT. V usage is TRBV5-1 and J usage is TRBJ2-3; TRBD2 aligns across 11 bases. V was pared by 0 bases and J by 5 bases, with 11 bases of the junction left unmatched. Germline values: CDR1 SGHRS, CDR2 YFSETQ. The CDR3 has 18 amino acids.

This chain uses TRBV7-8 with TRBJ1-3, with D possibly being TRBD1 (6 bases). The CDR3 is 14 amino acids. The germline V and J ends were trimmed by 5 bases and 7 bases, with 15 bases remaining between them. CDR1 is SGHVS, CDR2 FQNEAQ, per germline. CDR3 in DNA: TGTGCCAGCAGCCTTACGACAGGCGGGAACACCATATATTTT. Its translation: CASSLTTGGNTIYF.

This clonotype was observed many times. The rearrangement joins TRBV18 to TRBJ2-3; D call uncertain. The germline CDR1 and CDR2 sequences are KGHSH and LQKENI. The CDR3 spans 16 residues. V shed 4 bases and J shed 2 bases, with 16 bases lying between them. Written as DNA, the CDR3 is TGTGCCAGCTCACTAGGCATCCCGGGTACCACAGATACGCAGTATTTT. Its translation is CASSLGIPGTTDTQYF.

The genes are TRBV7-9 and TRBJ1-1, with a possible D match to TRBD1 (5 bases). V shed 3 bases and J shed 9 bases, with 8 bases lying between them. The CDR3 has 11 residues. CDR1 is SEHNR, CDR2 FQNEAQ, per germline (reference sequence). CDR3 sequence: CASSFAGKAFF. The CDR3 coding sequence is TGTGCCAGCAGCTTCGCAGGGAAAGCTTTCTTT.

This clonotype occurred a few times. The rearrangement uses TRBV15 and TRBJ2-1, with a possible D match to TRBD2 (7 bases). V was trimmed by 1 base and J by 3 bases, leaving 16 bases between them. This CDR3 spans 17 amino acids. The V gene's germline CDR1 is LNHNV and CDR2 YYDKDF (reference sequence). The DNA of the CDR3 is TGTGCCACCAGCAGAGGGGGGGCGGGAGAGAACTACAATGAGCAGTTCTTC. Residues: CATSRGGAGENYNEQFF.

This clonotype was detected ten times or more. This chain joins TRBV5-1 and TRBJ2-3; D gene ambiguous. The CDR3 length is 12 residues. CDR1 SGHRS and CDR2 YFSETQ come from the germline V gene. V gave up 4 bases and J gave up 4 bases, with 7 bases separating them. The CDR3 bases are TGCGCCAGCAGCCCTACCGCAGATACGCAGTATTTT. Translating it yields CASSPTADTQYF. Full variable domain (missing parts from reference TRBV5-1 and TRBJ2-3): KAGVTQTPRYLIKTRGQQVTLSCSPISGHRSVSWYQQTPGQGLQFLFEYFSETQRNKGNFPGRFSGRQFSNSRSEMNVSTLELGDSALYLCASSPTADTQYFGPGTRLTVL.

The sample holds a few counts of this clonotype. The chain joins TRBV10-3 to TRBJ2-7, with D maybe TRBD1 (6 bases). V dropped 3 bases and J dropped 5 bases, with 14 bases sitting between them. Germline lookup yields CDR1 ENHRY and CDR2 SYGVKD. The CDR3 runs 14 residues. The CDR3 DNA follows: TGTGCCATCAGTGAAAAACAGGGTTCCGACGAGCAGTACTTC. Its translation is CAISEKQGSDEQYF.

This clonotype appeared a few times. This chain joins TRBV29-1 and TRBJ1-1; the match to TRBD1 covers 7 bases. The germline gives CDR1 SQVTM, CDR2 ANQGSEA. V lost 6 bases and J lost 3; bases outside the gene matches: 7. This CDR3 has 13 residues. The CDR3 region has the DNA TGCAGCGTACACAGGGGCGCGGACACTGAAGCTTTCTTT. This codes for CSVHRGADTEAFF.

This clonotype turned up a few times. This chain links TRBV5-1 with TRBJ2-7; D may be TRBD1 (6 bases). CDR3 length equals 14 residues. Between the trimmed V and J ends, which lost 5 bases and 1 base, there was a span of 13 bases. Germline V gene sequence: CDR1 SGHRS, CDR2 YFSETQ. CDR3 protein: CASSSTGFSYEQYF. CDR3 DNA sequence: TGCGCCAGCAGTTCAACAGGGTTTTCCTACGAGCAGTACTTC.

This chain links TRBV30 with TRBJ2-7; tentative D call: TRBD2 (6 bases). From germline, CDR1 is GTSNPN and CDR2 SVGIG (reference sequence). V was trimmed by 5 bases and J by 2 bases, leaving 13 bases between them. The CDR3 contains 13 residues. The CDR3 protein is CAWAGLGTYEQYF. The CDR3 nucleotides read TGTGCCTGGGCGGGACTGGGAACCTACGAGCAGTACTTC.

In its sample, this clonotype was seen a few times. This chain uses TRBV10-3 with TRBJ1-2; D gene uncertain. The CDR3 runs 14 residues. Trimming took 0 bases from V and 8 from J, leaving 13 bases between them. CDR1 is ENHRY, CDR2 SYGVKD, per germline. The CDR3 spells CAISESRGPWGYTF. DNA of the CDR3: TGTGCCATCAGTGAGTCGAGAGGCCCCTGGGGCTACACCTTC.

Only a few counts were recorded for this clonotype. CDR3 loop: CSAPPLAGGVNEQFF. CDR3 coding DNA: TGCAGTGCTCCCCCGCTAGCGGGGGGGGTTAATGAGCAGTTCTTC. This chain uses TRBV20-1 with TRBJ2-1, with 12 bases lining up with TRBD2. Germline CDR1 reads DFQATT; CDR2 reads SNEGSKA (reference sequence). The ends lost 5 bases at V and 7 bases at J; junction bases unmatched: 9. This CDR3 has 15 amino acids.

This clonotype came up a few times. The rearrangement uses TRBV2 and TRBJ1-5, with D unclear. CDR1 SNHLY and CDR2 FYNNEI come from the germline V gene. V was trimmed by 3 bases and J by 5 bases, leaving 8 bases between them. This CDR3 has 13 residues. The CDR3 bases are TGTGCCAGCAGTGATGGGTCTTATCAGCCCCAGCATTTT. Translated, it gives CASSDGSYQPQHF.

This rearrangement joins TRBV5-1 to TRBJ2-2; no clear D gene. The CDR3 totals 15 residues. Germline lookup yields CDR1 SGHRS and CDR2 YFSETQ. The V end lost 3 bases, the J end lost 1 base, and 10 bases lay between the germline ends. The CDR3 sequence: CASSSYGGNTGELFF. DNA of the CDR3: TGCGCCAGCAGCTCCTACGGCGGGAACACCGGGGAGCTGTTTTTT.

This clonotype was found a few times. The V gene is TRBV12-3 or TRBV12-4, the J gene TRBJ2-5; TRBD2 might be the D (5 bases). The CDR3 contains 15 residues. The V gene lost 6 bases and the J gene lost 3 bases, with 17 bases spanning the gap. The CDR3 sequence: CASSQTGSREETQYF. CDR3 sequence (DNA): TGTGCCAGCAGCCAGACGGGGAGCCGTGAAGAGACCCAGTACTTC.

The gene calls are TRBV11-2 and TRBJ2-1; D tentatively reads TRBD1 or TRBD2 (5 bases each). The CDR3 is 19 residues long. Germline values: CDR1 SGHAT, CDR2 FQNNGV. Trimming took 3 bases from V and 2 from J, leaving 23 bases between them. The CDR3 region has the DNA TGTGCCAGCAGCTTCCTAGCCAGCCCAAGGGTGGGACCCTACAATGAGCAGTTCTTC. It encodes CASSFLASPRVGPYNEQFF.

The chain is built from TRBV1 and TRBJ2-2; no DNA check was done on the table's D call, TRBD1. TRBV1 is shown as a pseudogene. The CDR3 contains 15 residues. Written as DNA, the CDR3 is TGCACCAGCAGCCAAGACAGGGGTGATACCGGGGAGCTGTTTTTT. It codes for CTSSQDRGDTGELFF.

This chain joins TRBV11-3 and TRBJ2-2, with D possibly matching TRBD1 (5 bases). Germline V CDR1 and CDR2: SGHNT, YENEEA. The V end was cut by 0 bases, the J end by 13 bases, with 12 bases between. The CDR3 totals 13 residues. The CDR3 region has the DNA TGTGCCAGCAGCTTAGATGAAGGGGCGCGGCTGTTTTTT. It translates to CASSLDEGARLFF. Variable domain in full (rest from reference TRBV11-3 and TRBJ2-2): EAGVVQSPRYKIIEKKQPVAFWCNPISGHNTLYWYLQNLGQGPELLIRYENEEAVDDSQLPKDRFSAERLKGVDSTLKIQPAELGDSAVYLCASSLDEGARLFFGEGSRLTVL.

This clonotype was seen once. V usage is TRBV6-2 or TRBV6-3 and J usage is TRBJ2-5, with TRBD2 matching 12 bases. V lost 8 bases to trimming and J lost 3 bases; unmatched junction nucleotides: 10. This CDR3 has 16 residues. The germline V gene encodes CDR1 MNHEY and CDR2 SVGEGT. This CDR3 reads CASGVPSGRAEETQYF. DNA of the CDR3: TGTGCCAGCGGAGTTCCTAGCGGGAGGGCCGAAGAGACCCAGTACTTC.